These T cell receptor beta chains were read from a single sample in a study of shared clonotypes between healthy human individuals. Profiling relied on immunoSEQ multiplex PCR, and the TCRdb table lists in-frame clones only, not all of them. The data show over 75,000 clones, approximately 70% seen once. The sequenced sample was memory CD8+ T cells sorted from blood. Receptor source: a man aged 30 to 39 in good health. CDR3s include the opening cysteine and the closing phenylalanine or tryptophan. Each record gives: CDR3 length, D gene, V gene, J gene, clone size, CDR3 protein, CDR3 DNA. A D gene is named only where the DNA matches it firmly. Size is stated for part of the rows, as once, few or many counts, or as a class when the clone is expanded.

CDR3 length: 15; D gene: .; V gene: TRBV7-8; J gene: TRBJ2-7; clone size: .; CDR3 protein: CASSMRRGLAYEQYF; CDR3 DNA: TGTGCCAGCAGCATGCGGAGAGGTTTGGCCTACGAGCAGTACTTC
CDR3 length: 16; D gene: .; V gene: TRBV6-5; J gene: TRBJ2-1; clone size: few; CDR3 protein: CASSYSVADRYNEQFF; CDR3 DNA: TGTGCCAGCAGTTACTCGGTAGCCGATAGGTACAATGAGCAGTTCTTC
CDR3 length: 14; D gene: .; V gene: TRBV6-6; J gene: TRBJ1-2; clone size: .; CDR3 protein: CASSPLGGNYGYTF; CDR3 DNA: TGTGCCAGCAGTCCACTGGGAGGGAACTATGGCTACACCTTC
CDR3 length: 12; D gene: .; V gene: TRBV29-1; J gene: TRBJ1-1; clone size: many; CDR3 protein: CSVTVMNTEAFF; CDR3 DNA: TGCAGCGTTACAGTCATGAACACTGAAGCTTTCTTT
CDR3 length: 13; D gene: .; V gene: TRBV4-3; J gene: TRBJ1-1; clone size: few; CDR3 protein: CASSQDWNTEAFF; CDR3 DNA: TGCGCCAGCAGCCAAGATTGGAACACTGAAGCTTTCTTT
CDR3 length: 14; D gene: TRBD2; V gene: TRBV6-5; J gene: TRBJ2-5; clone size: .; CDR3 protein: CASSRLAEQETQYF; CDR3 DNA: TGTGCCAGCAGCCGACTAGCTGAACAAGAGACCCAGTACTTC
CDR3 length: 15; D gene: .; V gene: TRBV28; J gene: TRBJ2-5; clone size: .; CDR3 protein: CASSRGGELQETQYF; CDR3 DNA: TGTGCCAGCAGCCGGGGCGGTGAGCTCCAAGAGACCCAGTACTTC
CDR3 length: 17; D gene: TRBD1; V gene: TRBV30; J gene: TRBJ2-7; clone size: few; CDR3 protein: CAWSVRGSTGFVREQYF; CDR3 DNA: TGTGCCTGGAGTGTCCGTGGTTCGACAGGGTTTGTTCGCGAGCAGTACTTC
CDR3 length: 13; D gene: .; V gene: TRBV28; J gene: TRBJ2-7; clone size: few; CDR3 protein: CASSLRSSYEQYF; CDR3 DNA: TGTGCCAGCAGTTTAAGGAGCTCCTACGAGCAGTACTTC
CDR3 length: 17; D gene: .; V gene: TRBV7-9; J gene: TRBJ2-3; clone size: .; CDR3 protein: CASRPKLTSIGTDTQYF; CDR3 DNA: TGTGCCAGCAGACCTAAATTAACTAGCATCGGCACAGATACGCAGTATTTT
CDR3 length: 15; D gene: .; V gene: TRBV14; J gene: TRBJ2-5; clone size: .; CDR3 protein: CASSPGTRRGETQYF; CDR3 DNA: TGTGCCAGCAGCCCCGGGACCCGAAGAGGAGAGACCCAGTACTTC
CDR3 length: 21; D gene: .; V gene: TRBV4-1; J gene: TRBJ2-4; clone size: .; CDR3 protein: CASSQAVQHWGGNVAKNIQYF; CDR3 DNA: TGCGCCAGCAGCCAAGCGGTACAACATTGGGGGGGCAACGTAGCCAAAAACATTCAGTACTTC
CDR3 length: 16; D gene: .; V gene: TRBV15; J gene: TRBJ1-2; clone size: .; CDR3 protein: CATSRDAGIPNYGYTF; CDR3 DNA: TGTGCCACCAGCAGAGATGCAGGGATCCCTAACTATGGCTACACCTTC
CDR3 length: 16; D gene: .; V gene: TRBV11-2; J gene: TRBJ2-2; clone size: .; CDR3 protein: CASSRLGTQNTGELFF; CDR3 DNA: TGTGCCAGCAGCCGATTAGGGACTCAGAACACCGGGGAGCTGTTTTTT
CDR3 length: 15; D gene: .; V gene: TRBV6-1; J gene: TRBJ2-7; clone size: once; CDR3 protein: CASRRGGERHYEQYF; CDR3 DNA: TGTGCCAGCAGACGAGGTGGAGAACGGCACTACGAGCAGTACTTC
CDR3 length: 15; D gene: TRBD2; V gene: TRBV28; J gene: TRBJ2-5; clone size: .; CDR3 protein: CASIDFGRAQETQYF; CDR3 DNA: TGTGCCAGCATCGATTTCGGGAGGGCCCAAGAGACCCAGTACTTC
CDR3 length: 18; D gene: TRBD2; V gene: TRBV23-1; J gene: TRBJ2-1; clone size: .; CDR3 protein: CASSQFSSGSPTYNEQFF; CDR3 DNA: TGCGCCAGCAGTCAATTTTCAAGCGGGAGTCCTACCTACAATGAGCAGTTCTTC
CDR3 length: 15; D gene: TRBD2; V gene: TRBV5-1; J gene: TRBJ2-1; clone size: once; CDR3 protein: CASRRGLADSNEQFF; CDR3 DNA: TGCGCCAGCAGGAGGGGACTAGCGGACTCCAATGAGCAGTTCTTC
CDR3 length: 12; D gene: .; V gene: TRBV11-2; J gene: TRBJ2-7; clone size: .; CDR3 protein: CASSLSGYEQYF; CDR3 DNA: TGTGCCAGCAGCTTAAGTGGGTACGAGCAGTACTTC
CDR3 length: 15; D gene: .; V gene: TRBV19; J gene: TRBJ2-1; clone size: .; CDR3 protein: CASTPDRSSYNEQFF; CDR3 DNA: TGTGCCAGTACCCCCGACAGGTCCTCCTACAATGAGCAGTTCTTC
CDR3 length: 15; D gene: TRBD2; V gene: TRBV10-3; J gene: TRBJ2-3; clone size: few; CDR3 protein: CAISAGTSKTDTQYF; CDR3 DNA: TGTGCCATCAGTGCCGGGACTAGCAAGACGGATACGCAGTATTTT
CDR3 length: 14; D gene: .; V gene: TRBV7-9; J gene: TRBJ2-7; clone size: .; CDR3 protein: CASSLAGAVYEQYF; CDR3 DNA: TGTGCCAGCAGCTTAGCGGGGGCCGTGTACGAGCAGTACTTC
CDR3 length: 14; D gene: TRBD2; V gene: TRBV28; J gene: TRBJ2-1; clone size: .; CDR3 protein: CASSLQLADNEQFF; CDR3 DNA: TGTGCCAGCAGTTTACAACTAGCGGACAATGAGCAGTTCTTC
CDR3 length: 13; D gene: .; V gene: TRBV10-2; J gene: TRBJ2-3; clone size: .; CDR3 protein: CASTRDRTDTQYF; CDR3 DNA: TGCGCCAGCACACGGGACCGCACAGATACGCAGTATTTT
CDR3 length: 15; D gene: .; V gene: TRBV2; J gene: TRBJ1-5; clone size: .; CDR3 protein: CASSGGGVGNQPQHF; CDR3 DNA: TGTGCCAGCAGCGGGGGAGGGGTTGGCAATCAGCCCCAGCATTTT
CDR3 length: 18; D gene: TRBD2; V gene: TRBV2; J gene: TRBJ2-2; clone size: .; CDR3 protein: CASSSTLLAGVITGELFF; CDR3 DNA: TGTGCCAGCAGCTCTACCCTCCTAGCGGGAGTGATCACCGGGGAGCTGTTTTTT
CDR3 length: 13; D gene: .; V gene: TRBV27; J gene: TRBJ1-2; clone size: .; CDR3 protein: CASSLSTGQGYTF; CDR3 DNA: TGTGCCAGCAGTTTATCGACAGGACAAGGCTACACCTTC
CDR3 length: 15; D gene: TRBD2; V gene: TRBV7-2; J gene: TRBJ2-3; clone size: .; CDR3 protein: CASSLLAGPTDTQYF; CDR3 DNA: TGTGCCAGCAGCTTACTAGCGGGCCCCACAGATACGCAGTATTTT
CDR3 length: 14; D gene: .; V gene: TRBV7-8; J gene: TRBJ2-1; clone size: .; CDR3 protein: CASSLYAGIDEQFF; CDR3 DNA: TGTGCCAGCAGCTTATACGCTGGGATCGATGAGCAGTTCTTC
CDR3 length: 16; D gene: TRBD2; V gene: TRBV5-4; J gene: TRBJ2-3; clone size: .; CDR3 protein: CASSFGLAGASDTQYF; CDR3 DNA: TGTGCCAGCAGCTTCGGACTAGCGGGCGCATCAGATACGCAGTATTTT
CDR3 length: 14; D gene: .; V gene: TRBV6-5; J gene: TRBJ1-1; clone size: .; CDR3 protein: CASLSGHLNTEAFF; CDR3 DNA: TGTGCCAGCTTGAGCGGACACCTGAACACTGAAGCTTTCTTT
CDR3 length: 12; D gene: .; V gene: TRBV28; J gene: TRBJ2-7; clone size: .; CDR3 protein: CASNPQGYEQYF; CDR3 DNA: TGTGCCAGCAATCCACAGGGATACGAGCAGTACTTC
CDR3 length: 13; D gene: .; V gene: TRBV28; J gene: TRBJ1-1; clone size: .; CDR3 protein: CASSSSGQIEAFF; CDR3 DNA: TGTGCCAGCAGTTCATCTGGACAGATTGAAGCTTTCTTT
CDR3 length: 17; D gene: TRBD2; V gene: TRBV9; J gene: TRBJ2-3; clone size: .; CDR3 protein: CASSGGRTSWHTDTQYF; CDR3 DNA: TGTGCCAGCAGCGGAGGTCGGACTAGTTGGCACACAGATACGCAGTATTTT
CDR3 length: 15; D gene: TRBD2; V gene: TRBV28; J gene: TRBJ2-2; clone size: .; CDR3 protein: CATGVAGLNTGELFF; CDR3 DNA: TGTGCCACCGGAGTAGCGGGATTAAACACCGGGGAGCTGTTTTTT
CDR3 length: 16; D gene: TRBD2; V gene: TRBV14; J gene: TRBJ2-5; clone size: .; CDR3 protein: CASSQANGRAEETQYF; CDR3 DNA: TGTGCCAGCAGCCAAGCTAACGGGAGGGCCGAAGAGACCCAGTACTTC
CDR3 length: 14; D gene: TRBD1; V gene: TRBV5-6; J gene: TRBJ2-5; clone size: .; CDR3 protein: CASSLWGQGETQYF; CDR3 DNA: TGTGCCAGCAGCTTGTGGGGACAGGGGGAGACCCAGTACTTC
CDR3 length: 17; D gene: TRBD2; V gene: TRBV7-9; J gene: TRBJ2-3; clone size: .; CDR3 protein: CASSLERLAGETDTQYF; CDR3 DNA: TGTGCCAGCAGCTTAGAAAGGCTAGCGGGAGAAACAGATACGCAGTATTTT
CDR3 length: 15; D gene: TRBD1; V gene: TRBV6-6; J gene: TRBJ2-7; clone size: .; CDR3 protein: CASSYGGTGDYEQYF; CDR3 DNA: TGTGCCAGCAGTTACGGTGGGACAGGAGACTACGAGCAGTACTTC
CDR3 length: 17; D gene: TRBD2; V gene: TRBV7-9; J gene: TRBJ2-7; clone size: .; CDR3 protein: CASSSGLSLAGVHEQYF; CDR3 DNA: TGTGCCAGCAGTTCCGGGCTGAGCCTAGCGGGAGTCCACGAGCAGTACTTC
CDR3 length: 16; D gene: TRBD1; V gene: TRBV5-4; J gene: TRBJ2-5; clone size: few; CDR3 protein: CASSSWDRGHQETQYF; CDR3 DNA: TGTGCCAGCAGTTCCTGGGACAGGGGGCACCAAGAGACCCAGTACTTC
CDR3 length: 15; D gene: TRBD1; V gene: TRBV10-1; J gene: TRBJ2-5; clone size: .; CDR3 protein: CASSGGTGMGETQYF; CDR3 DNA: TGCGCCAGCAGTGGAGGGACAGGGATGGGGGAGACCCAGTACTTC
CDR3 length: 15; D gene: .; V gene: TRBV9; J gene: TRBJ2-3; clone size: .; CDR3 protein: CASSALAHSTDTQYF; CDR3 DNA: TGTGCCAGCAGCGCACTAGCCCATAGCACAGATACGCAGTATTTT
CDR3 length: 13; D gene: .; V gene: TRBV29-1; J gene: TRBJ1-5; clone size: .; CDR3 protein: CSVTTDLNQPQHF; CDR3 DNA: TGCAGCGTTACTACAGACCTCAATCAGCCCCAGCATTTT
CDR3 length: 14; D gene: TRBD2; V gene: TRBV11-2; J gene: TRBJ2-1; clone size: .; CDR3 protein: CASSLLAAYNEQFF; CDR3 DNA: TGTGCCAGCAGCTTACTAGCGGCCTACAATGAGCAGTTCTTC
CDR3 length: 15; D gene: TRBD1; V gene: TRBV5-4; J gene: TRBJ2-5; clone size: once; CDR3 protein: CASSHDRGVRETQYF; CDR3 DNA: TGTGCCAGCAGCCACGACAGGGGGGTCCGGGAGACCCAGTACTTC
CDR3 length: 17; D gene: .; V gene: TRBV11-2; J gene: TRBJ2-3; clone size: .; CDR3 protein: CASSLAGLMTSTDTQYF; CDR3 DNA: TGTGCCAGCAGCTTGGCGGGGCTTATGACTAGCACAGATACGCAGTATTTT
CDR3 length: 13; D gene: .; V gene: TRBV10-1; J gene: TRBJ2-1; clone size: once; CDR3 protein: CASSAGDRNEQFF; CDR3 DNA: TGCGCCAGCAGTGCAGGGGACCGAAATGAGCAGTTCTTC
CDR3 length: 17; D gene: .; V gene: TRBV28; J gene: TRBJ1-3; clone size: .; CDR3 protein: CASSFRRARRSGNTIYF; CDR3 DNA: TGTGCCAGCAGTTTCCGGCGGGCCAGGCGCTCTGGAAACACCATATATTTT
CDR3 length: 14; D gene: .; V gene: TRBV7-2; J gene: TRBJ2-1; clone size: .; CDR3 protein: CASSLQGANIEQFF; CDR3 DNA: TGTGCCAGCAGCCTCCAAGGGGCTAACATTGAGCAGTTCTTC
CDR3 length: 15; D gene: .; V gene: TRBV6-1; J gene: TRBJ1-5; clone size: .; CDR3 protein: CASSEETGFNQPQHF; CDR3 DNA: TGTGCCAGCAGTGAAGAAACAGGGTTCAATCAGCCCCAGCATTTT
CDR3 length: 14; D gene: .; V gene: TRBV7-9; J gene: TRBJ2-7; clone size: .; CDR3 protein: CASSLSQASYEQYF; CDR3 DNA: TGTGCCAGCAGCTTAAGTCAGGCCTCCTACGAGCAGTACTTC
CDR3 length: 12; D gene: .; V gene: TRBV28; J gene: TRBJ1-5; clone size: .; CDR3 protein: CASSLSSQPQHF; CDR3 DNA: TGTGCCAGCAGTTTATCTTCGCAGCCCCAGCATTTT
CDR3 length: 12; D gene: TRBD1; V gene: TRBV4-2; J gene: TRBJ2-1; clone size: .; CDR3 protein: CASSWDRNEQFF; CDR3 DNA: TGTGCCAGCAGCTGGGACAGGAATGAGCAGTTCTTC
CDR3 length: 15; D gene: .; V gene: TRBV7-8; J gene: TRBJ2-1; clone size: few; CDR3 protein: CASSLRGGAVNEQFF; CDR3 DNA: TGTGCCAGCAGCTTAAGGGGGGGAGCGGTCAATGAGCAGTTCTTC
CDR3 length: 15; D gene: TRBD2; V gene: TRBV7-8; J gene: TRBJ2-1; clone size: few; CDR3 protein: CASRRLADSYNEQFF; CDR3 DNA: TGTGCCAGCAGACGTCTAGCGGACTCCTACAATGAGCAGTTCTTC